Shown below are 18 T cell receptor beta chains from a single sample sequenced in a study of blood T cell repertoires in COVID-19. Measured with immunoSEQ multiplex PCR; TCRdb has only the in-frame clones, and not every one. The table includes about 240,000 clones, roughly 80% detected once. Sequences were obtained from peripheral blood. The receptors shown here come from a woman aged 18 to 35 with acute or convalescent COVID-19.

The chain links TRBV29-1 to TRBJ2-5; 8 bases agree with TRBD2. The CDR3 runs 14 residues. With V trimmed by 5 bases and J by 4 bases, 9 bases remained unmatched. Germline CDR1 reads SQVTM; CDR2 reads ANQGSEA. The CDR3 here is CSVSPLSGTETQYF. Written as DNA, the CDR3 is TGCAGCGTTTCTCCCCTTAGCGGGACAGAGACCCAGTACTTC.

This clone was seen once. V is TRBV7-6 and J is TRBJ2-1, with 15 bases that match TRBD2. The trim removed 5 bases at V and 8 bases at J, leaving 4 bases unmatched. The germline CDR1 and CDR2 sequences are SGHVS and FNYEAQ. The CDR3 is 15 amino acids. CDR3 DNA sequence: TGTGCCAGCAGCACGGGACTAGCGGGAGGTGATGAGCAGTTCTTC. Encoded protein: CASSTGLAGGDEQFF.

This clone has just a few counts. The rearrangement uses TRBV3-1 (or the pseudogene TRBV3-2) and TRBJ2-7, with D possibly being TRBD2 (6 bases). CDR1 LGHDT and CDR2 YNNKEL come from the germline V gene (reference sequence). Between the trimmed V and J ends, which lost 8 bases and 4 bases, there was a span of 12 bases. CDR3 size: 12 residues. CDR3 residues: CASGGSRYEQYF. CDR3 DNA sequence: TGTGCCAGCGGGGGGTCTCGTTACGAGCAGTACTTC.

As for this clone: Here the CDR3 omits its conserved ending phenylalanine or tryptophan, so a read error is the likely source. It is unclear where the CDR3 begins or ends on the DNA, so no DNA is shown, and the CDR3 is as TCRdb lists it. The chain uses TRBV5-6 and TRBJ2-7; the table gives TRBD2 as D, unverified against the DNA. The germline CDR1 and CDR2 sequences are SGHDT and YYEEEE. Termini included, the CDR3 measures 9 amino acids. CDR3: CASSLPYER.

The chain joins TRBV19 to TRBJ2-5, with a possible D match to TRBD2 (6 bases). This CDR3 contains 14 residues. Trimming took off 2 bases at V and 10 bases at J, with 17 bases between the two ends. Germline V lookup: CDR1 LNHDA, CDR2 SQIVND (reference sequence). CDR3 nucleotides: TGTGCCAGTAGTATACAGGGCAGGTCGGGGGTCCAGTACTTC. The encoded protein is CASSIQGRSGVQYF. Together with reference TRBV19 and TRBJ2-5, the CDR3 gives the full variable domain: DGGITQSPKYLFRKEGQNVTLSCEQNLNHDAMYWYRQDPGQGLRLIYYSQIVNDFQKGDIAEGYSVSREKKESFPLTVTSAQKNPTAFYLCASSIQGRSGVQYFGPGTRLLVL.

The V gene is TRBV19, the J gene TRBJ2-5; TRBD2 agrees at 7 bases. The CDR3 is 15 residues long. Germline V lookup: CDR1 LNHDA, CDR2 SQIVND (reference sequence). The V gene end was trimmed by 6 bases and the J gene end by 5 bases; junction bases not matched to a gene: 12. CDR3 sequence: CASSPRTRLWETQYF. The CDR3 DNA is TGTGCCAGTAGCCCAAGGACTAGGCTGTGGGAGACCCAGTACTTC.

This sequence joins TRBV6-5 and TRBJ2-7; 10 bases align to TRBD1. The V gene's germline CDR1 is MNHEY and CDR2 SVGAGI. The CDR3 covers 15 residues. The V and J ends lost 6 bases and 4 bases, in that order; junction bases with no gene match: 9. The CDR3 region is CASRNAGTGEYEQYF. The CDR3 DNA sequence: TGTGCCAGCAGGAATGCCGGGACAGGGGAGTACGAGCAGTACTTC.

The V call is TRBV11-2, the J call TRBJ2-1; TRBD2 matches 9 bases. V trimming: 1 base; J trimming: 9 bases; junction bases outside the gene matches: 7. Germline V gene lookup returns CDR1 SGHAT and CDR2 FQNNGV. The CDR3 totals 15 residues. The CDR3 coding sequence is TGTGCCAGCAGCTTAGGCGGGAGGGCCGGGGGTGAGCAGTTCTTC. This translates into CASSLGGRAGGEQFF.

In DNA form, the CDR3 reads TGTGCCAGCAGCTTATTTTCCGGGGTGAACACCGGGGAGCTGTTTTTT. It codes for CASSLFSGVNTGELFF. The chain is built from TRBV13 and TRBJ2-2; possible D gene TRBD2, 5 bases. The CDR3 is 16 residues long. Germline assignment: CDR1 PRHDT and CDR2 FYEKMQ (reference sequence). Trimming stripped 2 bases from V and 1 base from J, with 11 bases between.

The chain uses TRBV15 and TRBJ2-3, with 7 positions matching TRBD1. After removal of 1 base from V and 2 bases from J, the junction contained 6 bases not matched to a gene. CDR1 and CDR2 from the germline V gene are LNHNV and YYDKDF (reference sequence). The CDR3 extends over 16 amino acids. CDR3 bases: TGTGCCACCAGCAGAGTAAGACAGGGAAACACAGATACGCAGTATTTT. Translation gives CATSRVRQGNTDTQYF.

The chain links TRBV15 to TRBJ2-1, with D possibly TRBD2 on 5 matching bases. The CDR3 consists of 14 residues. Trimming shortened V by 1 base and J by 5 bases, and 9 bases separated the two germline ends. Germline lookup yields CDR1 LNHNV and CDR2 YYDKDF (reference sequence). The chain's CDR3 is CATSRGGVHNEQFF. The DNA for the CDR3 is TGTGCCACCAGCAGAGGGGGAGTCCACAATGAGCAGTTCTTC. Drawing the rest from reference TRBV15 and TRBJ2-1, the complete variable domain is DAMVIQNPRYQVTQFGKPVTLSCSQTLNHNVMYWYQQKSSQAPKLLFHYYDKDFNNEADTPDNFQSRRPNTSFCFLDIRSPGLGDTAMYLCATSRGGVHNEQFFGPGTRLTVL.

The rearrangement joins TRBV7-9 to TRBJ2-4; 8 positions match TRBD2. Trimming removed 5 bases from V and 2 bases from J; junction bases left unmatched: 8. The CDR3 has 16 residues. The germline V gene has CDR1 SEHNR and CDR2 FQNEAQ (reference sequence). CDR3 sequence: CASSPRGEGTKNIQYF. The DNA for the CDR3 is TGTGCCAGCAGCCCGCGGGGGGAGGGTACCAAAAACATTCAGTACTTC.

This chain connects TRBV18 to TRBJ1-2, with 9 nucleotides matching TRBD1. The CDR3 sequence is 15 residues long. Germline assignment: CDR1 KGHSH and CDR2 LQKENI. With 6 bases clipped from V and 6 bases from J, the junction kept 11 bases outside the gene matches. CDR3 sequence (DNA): TGTGCCAGCTCGCAATTCCGGGACAGGGCCGATGGCTACACCTTC. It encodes CASSQFRDRADGYTF.

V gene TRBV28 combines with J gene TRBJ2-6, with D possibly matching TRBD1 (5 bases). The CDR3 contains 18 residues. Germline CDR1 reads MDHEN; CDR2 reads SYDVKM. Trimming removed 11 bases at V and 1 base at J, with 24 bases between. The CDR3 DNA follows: TGTGCCGTCCCGTCGGACACCCTCGTAAGTTCTGGGGCCAACGTCCTGACTTTC. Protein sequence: CAVPSDTLVSSGANVLTF.

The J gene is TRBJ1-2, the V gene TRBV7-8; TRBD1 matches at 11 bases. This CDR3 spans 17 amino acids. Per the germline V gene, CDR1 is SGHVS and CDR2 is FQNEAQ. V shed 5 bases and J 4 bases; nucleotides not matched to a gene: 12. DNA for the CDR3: TGTGCCAGCAGCCCCGGACAGGGGGCCCTATCGACCTATGGCTACACCTTC. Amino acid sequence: CASSPGQGALSTYGYTF.

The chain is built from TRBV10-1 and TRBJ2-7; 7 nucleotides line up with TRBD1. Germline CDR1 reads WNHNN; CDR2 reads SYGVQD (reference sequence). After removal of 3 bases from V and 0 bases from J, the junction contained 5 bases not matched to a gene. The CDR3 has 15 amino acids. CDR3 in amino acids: CASSDLTGNSYEQYF. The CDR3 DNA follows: TGCGCCAGCAGTGACCTGACAGGGAACTCCTACGAGCAGTACTTC.

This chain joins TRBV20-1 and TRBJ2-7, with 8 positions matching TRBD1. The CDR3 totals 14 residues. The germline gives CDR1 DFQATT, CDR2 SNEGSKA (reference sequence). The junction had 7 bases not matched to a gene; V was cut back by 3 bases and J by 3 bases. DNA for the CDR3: TGCAGTGCTAGTGGACAGGGTCCTGGCTACGAGCAGTACTTC. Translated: CSASGQGPGYEQYF.

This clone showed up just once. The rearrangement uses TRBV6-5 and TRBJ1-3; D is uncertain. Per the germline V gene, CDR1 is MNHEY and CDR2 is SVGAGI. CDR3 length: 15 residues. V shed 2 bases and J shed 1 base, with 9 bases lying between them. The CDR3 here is CASSYPGSSGNTIYF. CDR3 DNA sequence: TGTGCCAGCAGTTACCCGGGGAGTTCTGGAAACACCATATATTTT.